Below are 25 T cell receptor beta chains sequenced from a single sample in a study of shared clonotypes between healthy human individuals. Positive CCR7 selection of CD45RO-negative cells yielded the naive CD8 cells, and terminally differentiated effector memory CD45RA+ cells were excluded. Repertoires were generated with immunoSEQ multiplex PCR, while TCRdb's copy carries only in-frame clones and drops some. This repertoire shows millions of clones, about 95% found once; its top ten account for 1.1%. The sample comprised naive CD8+ T cells sorted from blood. The receptor source for this set is a man aged 18 to 29 in good health.

The chain carries TRBV13 and TRBJ1-2; possible D gene TRBD1, 5 bases. V dropped 3 bases and J dropped 6 bases, with 11 bases sitting between them. In germline, CDR1 is PRHDT, CDR2 FYEKMQ (reference sequence). CDR3 length: 13 amino acids. CDR3 coding DNA: TGTGCCAGCAGCTTGGGGGGTGGTCATGGCTACACCTTC. It encodes CASSLGGGHGYTF.

This chain uses TRBV9 with TRBJ1-2; unclear D gene. V shed 0 bases and J shed 5 bases, with 17 bases lying between them. CDR1 SGDLS and CDR2 YYNGEE come from the germline V gene. The CDR3 runs to 16 residues. CDR3 sequence reads: CASSVDPDTTKYGYTF. The CDR3, as DNA: TGTGCCAGCAGCGTAGACCCAGACACTACGAAATATGGCTACACCTTC.

In the case of this clone: The junction and the germline gene differ at one end; a read error may be behind it. The CDR3 region is CAISEVGGPEQYF. For the CDR3, the DNA is TGTGCCATCAGTGAGGTGGGGGGGCCCGAGCAGTACTTC. This chain uses TRBV6-5 with TRBJ2-7; possible D gene TRBD2, 7 bases. The CDR3 has 13 residues. The germline V gene encodes CDR1 MNHEY and CDR2 SVGAGI.

This clone is a singleton in its sample. The chain joins TRBV27 to TRBJ2-7; TRBD2 matches at 8 bases. The ends lost 4 bases at V and 6 bases at J; junction bases unmatched: 11. CDR1 and CDR2 (germline): MNHEY, SMNVEV (reference sequence). This CDR3 region has 15 residues. The CDR3 nucleotides read TGTGCCAGCAGTTCATCCCCGGGGGGGGGCGGCGAGCAGTACTTC. Encoded protein: CASSSSPGGGGEQYF.

On this clone: Germline is not matched at one junction end, which may reflect a read error. V gene TRBV11-2 combines with J gene TRBJ2-7, with a weak D call TRBD1 (6 bases). This CDR3 region has 16 residues. Germline V CDR1 and CDR2: SGHAT, FQNNGV. The CDR3 bases are TGTGCCAGCAGCGATTACCCAACGGGACAAATTCTACTCCTGGCCTTC. As protein: CASSDYPTGQILLLAF.

This sequence joins TRBV7-9 and TRBJ2-5; TRBD2 aligns across 12 bases. The V segment lost 5 bases and the J segment 2 bases; nucleotides outside the gene matches: 12. This CDR3 region has 18 residues. The V gene's germline CDR1 is SEHNR and CDR2 FQNEAQ (reference sequence). This CDR3 reads CASSLTPTSGGTQETQYF. The DNA for the CDR3 is TGTGCCAGCAGCCTCACCCCGACTAGCGGGGGAACTCAAGAGACCCAGTACTTC.

The chain employs TRBV5-4 and TRBJ2-7; TRBD1 or TRBD2 may be the D gene (6 bases each). This CDR3 has 16 amino acids. V gave up 4 bases and J gave up 0 bases, with 17 bases separating them. Germline values: CDR1 SGHNT, CDR2 YYREEE (reference sequence). The CDR3 DNA reads TGTGCCAGCAGCGGGGGGAAGGACAGACCCTCCTACGAGCAGTACTTC. Its protein product is CASSGGKDRPSYEQYF.

As regards this clone: In the same sample, other DNA sequences code for this CDR3. This chain links TRBV11-2 with TRBJ1-1; D call uncertain. This CDR3 has 13 amino acids. The germline gives CDR1 SGHAT, CDR2 FQNNGV. Trimming pared 5 bases from V and 4 bases from J, leaving 11 bases between. As DNA, the CDR3 is TGTGCCAGCAGCCTCACGGGTGGCACTGAAGCTTTCTTT. Translating it yields CASSLTGGTEAFF.

This rearrangement joins TRBV19 to TRBJ2-7; no clear D gene. The CDR3 sequence is 13 residues long. V was pared by 0 bases and J by 5 bases, with 8 bases between. Germline V gene sequence: CDR1 LNHDA, CDR2 SQIVND (reference sequence). This CDR3 is CASSIDHEDEQYF. The CDR3 nucleotides read TGTGCCAGTAGTATAGATCACGAGGACGAGCAGTACTTC.

The chain employs TRBV10-3 and TRBJ2-7; weak D call: TRBD2 (6 bases). The CDR3 loop spans 14 amino acids. The V end was cut by 0 bases, the J end by 7 bases, with 13 bases between. Germline V gives CDR1 ENHRY, CDR2 SYGVKD. The CDR3 sequence: CAISESSSVKEQYF. The CDR3 region has the DNA TGTGCCATCAGTGAGTCGTCTAGCGTGAAAGAGCAGTACTTC.

This rearrangement joins TRBV4-1 to TRBJ2-5; 7 bases fit TRBD2. The CDR3 is made up of 13 amino acids. Germline trimming cut 3 bases from V and 7 bases from J; bases unmatched to any gene: 5. Germline V gene data show CDR1 as MGHRA and CDR2 as YSYEKL. The CDR3 sequence: CASSHTSEGTQYF. As DNA, the CDR3 is TGCGCCAGCAGCCACACTAGCGAAGGGACCCAGTACTTC.

This clone came up a few times. Other DNA sequences in this specimen translate into the identical CDR3. The chain uses TRBV4-1 and TRBJ1-2, with D perhaps TRBD1 (5 bases). This CDR3 has 15 amino acids. Germline V CDR1 and CDR2: MGHRA, YSYEKL. V was shortened by 1 base and J by 0 bases, with 9 bases between the two germline ends. CDR3 DNA sequence: TGCGCCAGCAGCCAAGTTGGAGGGGCTAACTATGGCTACACCTTC. Amino acids: CASSQVGGANYGYTF.

V and J are TRBV28 and TRBJ1-2, with 8 bases lining up with TRBD1. Germline CDR1 and CDR2: MDHEN and SYDVKM. Germline trimming cut 6 bases from V and 8 bases from J; bases unmatched to any gene: 17. The CDR3 extends over 16 amino acids. CDR3 nucleotide sequence: TGTGCCAGCAGAAGGACAGGGAGTGTCGTCTACGAGGGCTACACCTTC. This sequence encodes CASRRTGSVVYEGYTF.

CDR3 sequence: CASSPDYYGQTQYF. CDR3 nucleotide sequence: TGTGCCAGCAGTCCCGACTATTACGGGCAGACCCAGTACTTC. The chain joins TRBV27 to TRBJ2-5; weak D call: TRBD2 (5 bases). V dropped 5 bases and J dropped 6 bases, with 16 bases sitting between them. CDR1 is MNHEY, CDR2 SMNVEV, per germline (reference sequence). CDR3 length: 14 amino acids.

This sequence joins TRBV4-1 and TRBJ2-2; 7 nucleotides agree with TRBD2. The V gene end was trimmed by 5 bases and the J gene end by 7 bases; junction bases not matched to a gene: 7. The CDR3 contains 14 residues. Germline CDR1 is MGHRA and CDR2 is YSYEKL. The CDR3 nucleotides read TGCGCCAGCAGCTTACCTCCGGGAGGCGGGGAGCTGTTTTTT. Its protein product is CASSLPPGGGELFF.

This clone was detected once. The sample carries other DNA sequences with the same CDR3. The chain employs TRBV11-3 and TRBJ2-7, with D possibly being TRBD2 (6 bases). Germline-derived CDR1 and CDR2 are SGHNT and YENEEA. The V gene lost 1 base and the J gene lost 4 bases, with 8 bases spanning the gap. The CDR3 contains 13 residues. The CDR3 loop reads CASSLGSGYEQYF. Here the CDR3 DNA reads TGTGCCAGCAGCTTAGGAAGCGGGTACGAGCAGTACTTC.

The chain uses TRBV29-1 and TRBJ1-2; a possible D gene is TRBD1 (5 bases). The CDR3 is 13 amino acids. Trimming stripped 4 bases from V and 3 bases from J, with 12 bases between. The germline V gene encodes CDR1 SQVTM and CDR2 ANQGSEA. CDR3 coding DNA: TGCAGCGTTGGGCCAGGGAAAGACTATGGCTACACCTTC. It encodes CSVGPGKDYGYTF.

This clone was recorded once. Other DNA sequences in this specimen translate into the identical CDR3. The chain joins TRBV4-1 to TRBJ2-5; unclear D gene. There are 12 residues in the CDR3. V dropped 1 base and J dropped 5 bases, with 5 bases sitting between them. In germline, CDR1 is MGHRA, CDR2 YSYEKL. The DNA of the CDR3 is TGCGCCAGCAGCCAAGGTGGGGAGACCCAGTACTTC. The encoded protein is CASSQGGETQYF.

The rearrangement links TRBV6-5 to TRBJ1-2; 7 bases line up with TRBD1. This CDR3 has 15 residues. Per the germline V gene, CDR1 is MNHEY and CDR2 is SVGAGI. The J segment lost 6 bases and the V segment lost 2 bases, leaving 9 bases of the junction unmatched. CDR3 nucleotide sequence: TGTGCCAGCAGTTACCTCGGAGGGGGCGTGGATGGCTACACCTTC. It is translated as CASSYLGGGVDGYTF.

The J gene is TRBJ2-3, the V gene TRBV7-9; 9 bases are shared with TRBD2. V shed 5 bases and J 0 bases; nucleotides not matched to a gene: 6. In germline, CDR1 is SEHNR, CDR2 FQNEAQ (reference sequence). The CDR3 totals 16 residues. The CDR3 nucleotides read TGTGCCAGCAGCCTCCGGACTAGCGTAAGCACAGATACGCAGTATTTT. Its protein product is CASSLRTSVSTDTQYF.

This clone appeared once. The CDR3 protein is CASSLSGNQYEQYF. The CDR3 DNA reads as TGTGCCAGCAGCTTGTCGGGTAATCAATACGAGCAGTACTTC. The rearrangement links TRBV5-6 to TRBJ2-7; D unresolved. V shed 1 base and J shed 4 bases, with 12 bases lying between them. The CDR3 is 14 residues long. Germline CDR1 is SGHDT and CDR2 is YYEEEE.

The J gene is TRBJ2-7, the V gene TRBV29-1, with D perhaps given as TRBD1 or TRBD2 (6 bases each). Germline CDR1 reads SQVTM; CDR2 reads ANQGSEA. The CDR3 has 13 amino acids. V gave up 3 bases and J gave up 6 bases, with 15 bases separating them. DNA for the CDR3: TGCAGCGTTGAGGAGGGGGGCCCTGGCGAGCAGTACTTC. It is translated as CSVEEGGPGEQYF.

The V call is TRBV18, the J call TRBJ2-2; D unclear. V was pared by 2 bases and J by 2 bases, with 9 bases between. The CDR3 length is 15 residues. Germline values: CDR1 KGHSH, CDR2 LQKENI. The CDR3 DNA reads TGTGCCAGCTCACCAGCGACACCCAACACCGGGGAGCTGTTTTTT. Translation gives CASSPATPNTGELFF.

About this clone: This may arise from a read error, as a much more abundant clone is one base away. The same CDR3 also results from other DNA sequences found in this sample. The rearrangement uses TRBV30 and TRBJ1-1; D is ambiguous. Germline CDR1 GTSNPN, CDR2 SVGIG (reference sequence). The ends were cut back, 2 bases at V and 3 bases at J, with 4 bases in the middle. This CDR3 contains 11 residues. CDR3 sequence reads: CAWSLDTEAFF. In nucleotides, the CDR3 is TGTGCCTGGAGTCTGGACACTGAAGCTTTCTTT.

CDR3 in DNA: TGTGCCAGCAGTACCGTCCGGGACAGGGGGCTGAATGAGCAGTTCTTC. Its protein product is CASSTVRDRGLNEQFF. The chain couples TRBV28 to TRBJ2-1; 12 bases fit TRBD1. The trim removed 5 bases at V and 7 bases at J, leaving 9 bases unmatched. CDR3 size: 16 residues. Germline CDR1 reads MDHEN; CDR2 reads SYDVKM.